Each of the 2 T cell receptor beta chains below was sequenced from the same sample in a study of identical twins. Each CDR3 protein gets one entry after TCRdb re-called the 5' RACE reads with MiXCR. The sample shows approximately 680,000 distinct CDR3 sequences, 7% to 7.5% of them seen only once. This sample was shared with a second study, whose subject was yellow fever vaccine responses in identical twins.

Sequenced: PBMCs. These receptor sequences come from a woman aged 18-35 years in good health.

V usage is TRBV28 and J usage is TRBJ2-7, with TRBD2 as a possible D gene (6 bases). The CDR3 extends over 13 amino acids. Germline CDR1 and CDR2: MDHEN and SYDVKM. Trimming took off 3 bases at V and 3 bases at J, with 9 bases between the two ends. DNA for the CDR3: TGTGCCAGCAGTTTGCGGGAAGACTACGAGCAGTACGTC. This encodes CASSLREDYEQYV.

This chain uses TRBV15 with TRBJ2-5; possibly TRBD1 for D (6 bases). This CDR3 region has 13 residues. With 4 bases removed from V and 2 bases from J, the gap between germline ends came to 8 bases. Germline V lookup: CDR1 LNHNV, CDR2 YYDKDF (reference sequence). CDR3 coding DNA: TGTGCCACCAGCATTAGGGGGCAAGAGACCCAGTACTTC. Translating it yields CATSIRGQETQYF.